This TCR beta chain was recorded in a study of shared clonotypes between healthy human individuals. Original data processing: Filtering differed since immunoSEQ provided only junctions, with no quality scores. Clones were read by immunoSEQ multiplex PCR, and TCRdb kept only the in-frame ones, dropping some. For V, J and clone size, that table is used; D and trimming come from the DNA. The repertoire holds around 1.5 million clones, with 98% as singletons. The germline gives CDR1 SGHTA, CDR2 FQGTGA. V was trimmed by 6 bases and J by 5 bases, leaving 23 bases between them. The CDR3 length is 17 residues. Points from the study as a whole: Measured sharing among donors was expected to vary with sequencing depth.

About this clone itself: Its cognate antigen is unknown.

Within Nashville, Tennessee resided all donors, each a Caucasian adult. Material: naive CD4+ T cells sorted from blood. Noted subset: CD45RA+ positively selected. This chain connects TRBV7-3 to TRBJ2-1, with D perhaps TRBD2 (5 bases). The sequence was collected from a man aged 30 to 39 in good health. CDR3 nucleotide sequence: TGTGCCAGCAGTTTGAGCCCCGGGGAAAGCGGTCACAATGAGCAGTTCTTC. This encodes CASSLSPGESGHNEQFF.